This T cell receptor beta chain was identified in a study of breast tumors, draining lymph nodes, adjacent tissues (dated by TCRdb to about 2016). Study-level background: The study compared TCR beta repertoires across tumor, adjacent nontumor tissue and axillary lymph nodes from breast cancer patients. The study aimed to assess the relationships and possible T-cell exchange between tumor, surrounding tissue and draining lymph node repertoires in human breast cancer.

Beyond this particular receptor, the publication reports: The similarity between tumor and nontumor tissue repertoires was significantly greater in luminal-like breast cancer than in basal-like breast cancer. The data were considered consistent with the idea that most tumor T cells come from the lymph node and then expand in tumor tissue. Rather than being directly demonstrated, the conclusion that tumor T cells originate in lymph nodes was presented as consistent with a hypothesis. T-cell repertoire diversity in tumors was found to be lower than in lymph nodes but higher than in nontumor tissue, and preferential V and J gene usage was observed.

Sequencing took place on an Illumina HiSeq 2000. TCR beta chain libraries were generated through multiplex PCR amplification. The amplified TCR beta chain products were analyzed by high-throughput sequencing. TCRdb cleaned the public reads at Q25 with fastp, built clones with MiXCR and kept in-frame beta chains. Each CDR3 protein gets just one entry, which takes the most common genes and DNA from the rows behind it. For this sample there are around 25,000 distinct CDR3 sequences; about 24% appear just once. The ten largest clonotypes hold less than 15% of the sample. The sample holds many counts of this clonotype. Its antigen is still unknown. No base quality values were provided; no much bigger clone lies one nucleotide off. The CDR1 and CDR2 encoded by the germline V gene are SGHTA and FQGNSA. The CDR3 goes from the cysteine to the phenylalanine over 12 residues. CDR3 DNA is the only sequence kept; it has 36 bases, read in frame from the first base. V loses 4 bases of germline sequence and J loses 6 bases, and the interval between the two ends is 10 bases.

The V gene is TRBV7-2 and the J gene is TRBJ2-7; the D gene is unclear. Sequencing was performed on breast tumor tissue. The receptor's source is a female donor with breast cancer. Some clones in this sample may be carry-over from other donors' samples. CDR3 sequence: CASSSPVGEQYF. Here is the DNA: TGTGCCAGCAGCTCCCCGGTGGGCGAGCAGTACTTC.